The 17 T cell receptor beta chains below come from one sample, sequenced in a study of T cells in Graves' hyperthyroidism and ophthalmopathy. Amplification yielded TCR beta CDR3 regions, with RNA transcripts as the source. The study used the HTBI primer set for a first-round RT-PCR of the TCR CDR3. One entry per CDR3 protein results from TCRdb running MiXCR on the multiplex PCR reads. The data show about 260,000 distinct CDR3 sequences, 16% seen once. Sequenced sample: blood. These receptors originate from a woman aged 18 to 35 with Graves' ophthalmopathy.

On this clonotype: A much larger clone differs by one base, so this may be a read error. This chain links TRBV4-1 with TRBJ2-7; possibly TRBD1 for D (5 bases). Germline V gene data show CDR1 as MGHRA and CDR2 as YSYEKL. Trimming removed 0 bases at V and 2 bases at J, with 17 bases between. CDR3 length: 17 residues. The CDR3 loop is CASSQEDFLGETYEQYF. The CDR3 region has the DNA TGCGCCAGCAGCCAAGAGGATTTTCTAGGGGAAACCTACGAGCAGTACTTC.

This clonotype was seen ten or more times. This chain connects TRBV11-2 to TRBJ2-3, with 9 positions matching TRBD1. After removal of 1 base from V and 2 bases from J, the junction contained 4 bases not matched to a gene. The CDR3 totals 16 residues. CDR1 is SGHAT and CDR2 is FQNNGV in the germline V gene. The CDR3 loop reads CASSLGRQGDTDTQYF. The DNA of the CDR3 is TGTGCCAGCAGCTTAGGCCGACAGGGGGACACAGATACGCAGTATTTT.

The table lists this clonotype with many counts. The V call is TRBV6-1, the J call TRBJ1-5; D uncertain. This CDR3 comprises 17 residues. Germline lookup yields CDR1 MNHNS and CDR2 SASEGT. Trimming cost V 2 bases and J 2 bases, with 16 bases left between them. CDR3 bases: TGTGCCAGCAGTGAACCCCCTATCCCTTGGGGCAATCAGCCCCAGCATTTT. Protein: CASSEPPIPWGNQPQHF.

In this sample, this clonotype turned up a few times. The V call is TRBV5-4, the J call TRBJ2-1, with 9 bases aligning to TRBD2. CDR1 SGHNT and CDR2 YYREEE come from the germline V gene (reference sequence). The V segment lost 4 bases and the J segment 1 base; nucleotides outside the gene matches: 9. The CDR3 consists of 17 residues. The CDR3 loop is CASSVDTSGPSYNEQFF. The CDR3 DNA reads TGTGCCAGCAGCGTTGATACTAGCGGGCCTTCCTACAATGAGCAGTTCTTC.

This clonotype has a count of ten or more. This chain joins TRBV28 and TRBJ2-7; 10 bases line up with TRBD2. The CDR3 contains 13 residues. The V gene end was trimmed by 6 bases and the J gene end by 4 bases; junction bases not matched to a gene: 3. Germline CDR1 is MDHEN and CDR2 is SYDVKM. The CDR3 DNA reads TGTGCCAGCAGGCCTAGCGGGAGTTACGAGCAGTACTTC. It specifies CASRPSGSYEQYF.

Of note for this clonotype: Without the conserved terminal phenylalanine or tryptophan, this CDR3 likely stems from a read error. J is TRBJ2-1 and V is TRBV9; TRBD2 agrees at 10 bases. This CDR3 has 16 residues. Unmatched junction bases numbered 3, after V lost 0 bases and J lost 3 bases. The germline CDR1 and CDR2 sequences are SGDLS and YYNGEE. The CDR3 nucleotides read TGTGCCAGCAGCGTAGTCGGGACTAGCGACTACAATGAGCAGTTCTGC. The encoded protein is CASSVVGTSDYNEQFC.

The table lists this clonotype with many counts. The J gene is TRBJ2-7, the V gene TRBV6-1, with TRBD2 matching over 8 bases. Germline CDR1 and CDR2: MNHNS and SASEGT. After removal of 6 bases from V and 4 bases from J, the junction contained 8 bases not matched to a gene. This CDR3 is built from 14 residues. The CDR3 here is CASSWVTGGYEQYF. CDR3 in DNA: TGTGCCAGCAGCTGGGTAACGGGAGGGTACGAGCAGTACTTC.

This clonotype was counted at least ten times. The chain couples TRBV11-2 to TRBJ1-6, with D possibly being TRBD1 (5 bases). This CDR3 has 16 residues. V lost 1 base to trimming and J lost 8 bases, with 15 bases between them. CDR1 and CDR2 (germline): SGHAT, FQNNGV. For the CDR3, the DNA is TGTGCCAGCAGCTTAGGGCGCTCCGGGACTCATTCACCCCTCCACTTT. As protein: CASSLGRSGTHSPLHF.

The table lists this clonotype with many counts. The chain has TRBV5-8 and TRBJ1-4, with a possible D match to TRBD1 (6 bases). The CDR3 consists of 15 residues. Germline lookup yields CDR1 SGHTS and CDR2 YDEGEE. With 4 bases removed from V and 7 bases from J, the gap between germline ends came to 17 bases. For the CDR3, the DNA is TGTGCCAGCAGCCCGGCCGGGACAAGGGGTGAAAAACTGTTTTTT. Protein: CASSPAGTRGEKLFF.

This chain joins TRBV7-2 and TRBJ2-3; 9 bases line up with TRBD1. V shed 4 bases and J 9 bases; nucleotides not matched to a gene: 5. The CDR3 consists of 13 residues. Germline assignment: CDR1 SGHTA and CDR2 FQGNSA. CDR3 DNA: TGTGCCAGCAGCTCTCGACAGGGGGAGACGCAGTATTTT. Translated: CASSSRQGETQYF.

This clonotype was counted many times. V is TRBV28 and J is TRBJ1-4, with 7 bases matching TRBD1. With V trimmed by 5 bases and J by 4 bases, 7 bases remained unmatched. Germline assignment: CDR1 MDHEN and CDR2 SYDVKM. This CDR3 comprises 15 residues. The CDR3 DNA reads TGTGCCAGCAGTGAGGACAGGACCTATAATGAAAAACTGTTTTTT. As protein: CASSEDRTYNEKLFF.

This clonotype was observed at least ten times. This CDR3 reads CASSYMVAGGPGFDEQFF. The DNA of the CDR3 is TGTGCCAGCAGTTATATGGTAGCGGGAGGGCCTGGGTTCGATGAGCAGTTCTTC. V usage is TRBV6-1 and J usage is TRBJ2-1, with 11 nucleotides matching TRBD2. The CDR3 is 18 residues long. CDR1 is MNHNS and CDR2 is SASEGT in the germline V gene. V trimming: 5 bases; J trimming: 8 bases; junction bases outside the gene matches: 17.

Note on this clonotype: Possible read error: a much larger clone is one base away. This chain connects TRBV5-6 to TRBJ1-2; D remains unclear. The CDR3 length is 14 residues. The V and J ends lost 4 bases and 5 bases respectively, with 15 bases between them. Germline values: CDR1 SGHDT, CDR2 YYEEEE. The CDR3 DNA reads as TGTGCCAGCAGCCCAAGGATTGTTGAATATGGCTACACCTTC. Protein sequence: CASSPRIVEYGYTF. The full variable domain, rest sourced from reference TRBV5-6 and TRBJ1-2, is DAGVTQSPTHLIKTRGQQVTLRCSPKSGHDTVSWYQQALGQGPQFIFQYYEEEERQRGNFPDRFSGHQFPNYSSELNVNALLLGDSALYLCASSPRIVEYGYTFGSGTRLTVV.

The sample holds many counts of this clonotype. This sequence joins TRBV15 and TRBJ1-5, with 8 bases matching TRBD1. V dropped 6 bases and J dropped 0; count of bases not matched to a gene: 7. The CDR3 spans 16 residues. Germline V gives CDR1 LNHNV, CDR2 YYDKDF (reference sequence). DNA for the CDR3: TGTGCCACCAGACCGCAGGGGGCTCTTAGCAATCAGCCCCAGCATTTT. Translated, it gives CATRPQGALSNQPQHF.

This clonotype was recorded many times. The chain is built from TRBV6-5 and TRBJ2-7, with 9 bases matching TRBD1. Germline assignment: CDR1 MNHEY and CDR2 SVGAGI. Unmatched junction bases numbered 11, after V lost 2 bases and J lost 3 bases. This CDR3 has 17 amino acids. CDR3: CASSYGGTGSVDYEQYF. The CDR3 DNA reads TGTGCCAGCAGTTACGGGGGGACAGGGAGTGTGGACTACGAGCAGTACTTC.

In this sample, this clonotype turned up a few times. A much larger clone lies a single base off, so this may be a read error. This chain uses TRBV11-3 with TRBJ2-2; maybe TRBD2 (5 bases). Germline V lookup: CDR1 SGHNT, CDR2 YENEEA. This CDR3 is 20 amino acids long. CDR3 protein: CASSLGYQLAAPTNTGELLF. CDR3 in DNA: TGTGCCAGCAGCTTAGGCTATCAACTCGCCGCACCCACGAACACCGGGGAGCTGCTTTTT.

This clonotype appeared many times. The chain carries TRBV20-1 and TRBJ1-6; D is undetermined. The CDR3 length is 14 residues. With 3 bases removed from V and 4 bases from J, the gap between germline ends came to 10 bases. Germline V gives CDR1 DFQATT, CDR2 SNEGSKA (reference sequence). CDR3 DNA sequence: TGCAGTGCTAGTAGCCACTTGTATAATTCACCCCTCCACTTT. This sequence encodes CSASSHLYNSPLHF.